This T cell receptor (beta chain) was sequenced in a study of OX40 agonist ivuxolimab in advanced cancers. For the study at large: The dose-escalation cohort was about 80% male, with a mean age of 60 years, ranging roughly 20 to 90.

Study observations and caveats: Blood T cells, both CD4+ and CD8+, expanded clonally by week 6 at 0.1 to 3.0 mg/kg. At 0.1-3.0 mg/kg, partial responders had clonal expansion among the lowest observed.

Profiled with immunoSEQ multiplex PCR; TCRdb holds only in-frame clones, not every one. The table includes roughly 70,000 clones, around 84% detected once. About this clone: Its antigen is still unknown.

The sequence was obtained from an adult with an advanced solid tumor such as melanoma, head and neck, liver or kidney cancer. The starting material was CD4+ or CD8+ T cells sorted from blood, obtained in a trial of the OX40 agonist ivuxolimab.

The CDR3 spells CASSLAGPADTQYF. The CDR3 DNA reads as TGTGCCAGCAGCTTGGCAGGGCCCGCAGATACGCAGTATTTT. The J gene is TRBJ2-3, the V gene TRBV11-2; perhaps TRBD1 as D (5 bases). Germline-derived CDR1 and CDR2 are SGHAT and FQNNGV. V lost 3 bases, J lost 4 bases, and 11 bases lay in between. The CDR3 is 14 amino acids.